The T cell receptor (beta chain) described here comes from a study of cytomegalovirus exposure and HLA in healthy donors. Study-level results: Highly shared variants forming one cluster were likely a sequencing artifact. Later analysis identified a missense DCLRE1C variant that was linked to TCR beta V- and J-gene trimming.

The study ran its PCR with 60 Vbeta and 13 Jbeta primers. Generated by immunoSEQ multiplex PCR, the TCRdb table keeps only in-frame clones and is missing some. The table records about 150,000 clones, about 75% of them present only once. CDR3 size: 14 residues. The germline V and J ends were trimmed by 6 bases and 3 bases, with 11 bases remaining between them. Per the germline V gene, CDR1 is MRHNA and CDR2 is SNTAGT. Remarks on this clone: Its target is not known.

The material sequenced was PBMCs. The V gene is TRBV6-4, the J gene TRBJ2-2; maybe TRBD1 (5 bases). This receptor was obtained from a man younger than 35 in good health and CMV-seronegative. CDR3 sequence (DNA): TGTGCCAGCAGACCGGACACCGACACCGGGGAGCTGTTTTTT. Its translation is CASRPDTDTGELFF.